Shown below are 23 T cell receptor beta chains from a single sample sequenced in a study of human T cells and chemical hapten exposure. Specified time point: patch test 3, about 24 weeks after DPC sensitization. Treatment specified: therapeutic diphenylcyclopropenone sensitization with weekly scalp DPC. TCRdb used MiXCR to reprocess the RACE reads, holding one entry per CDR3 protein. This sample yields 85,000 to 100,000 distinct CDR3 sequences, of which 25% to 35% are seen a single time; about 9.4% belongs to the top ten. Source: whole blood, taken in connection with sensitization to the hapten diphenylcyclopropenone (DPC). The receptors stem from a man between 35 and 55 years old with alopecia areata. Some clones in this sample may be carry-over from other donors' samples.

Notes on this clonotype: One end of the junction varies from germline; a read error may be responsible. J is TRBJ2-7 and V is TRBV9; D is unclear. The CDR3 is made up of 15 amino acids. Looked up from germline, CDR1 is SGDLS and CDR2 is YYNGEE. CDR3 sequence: CASSGPLSSSYEQYF. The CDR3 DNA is TGTGCCAGCAGCGGCCCATTGTCGAGCTCCTACGAGCAGTACTTT.

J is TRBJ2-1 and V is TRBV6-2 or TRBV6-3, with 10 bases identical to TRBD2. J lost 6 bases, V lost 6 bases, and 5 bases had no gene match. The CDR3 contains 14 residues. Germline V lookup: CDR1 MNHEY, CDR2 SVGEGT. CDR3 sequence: CASRTSGNINEQFF. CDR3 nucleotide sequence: TGTGCCAGCAGAACTAGCGGGAATATCAATGAGCAGTTCTTC.

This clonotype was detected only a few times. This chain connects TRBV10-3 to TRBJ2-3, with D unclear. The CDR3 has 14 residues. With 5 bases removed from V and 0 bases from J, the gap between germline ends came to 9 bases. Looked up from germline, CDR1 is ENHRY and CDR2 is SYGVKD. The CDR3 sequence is CAISKGTSTDTQYF. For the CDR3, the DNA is TGTGCCATCAGTAAGGGAACTAGCACAGATACGCAGTATTTT.

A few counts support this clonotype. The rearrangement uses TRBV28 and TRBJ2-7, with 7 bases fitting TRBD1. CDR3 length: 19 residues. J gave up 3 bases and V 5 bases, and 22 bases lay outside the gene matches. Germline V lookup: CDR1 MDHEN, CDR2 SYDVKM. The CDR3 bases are TGTGCCAGCAGTCGACGATCCGGGACAGCCCCCAACTTTCACTACGAGCAGTACTTC. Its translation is CASSRRSGTAPNFHYEQYF.

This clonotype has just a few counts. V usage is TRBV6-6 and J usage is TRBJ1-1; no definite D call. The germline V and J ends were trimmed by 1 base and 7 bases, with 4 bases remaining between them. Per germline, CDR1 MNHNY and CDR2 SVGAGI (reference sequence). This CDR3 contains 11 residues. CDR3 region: CASSYWYEAFF. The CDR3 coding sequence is TGTGCCAGCAGTTACTGGTATGAAGCTTTCTTT.

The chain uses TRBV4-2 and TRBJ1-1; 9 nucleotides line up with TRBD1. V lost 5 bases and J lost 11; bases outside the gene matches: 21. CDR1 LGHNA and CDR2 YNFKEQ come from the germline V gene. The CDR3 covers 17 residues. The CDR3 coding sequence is TGTGCCAGCAGCTCCCCTACCCCGGGACAGGGACTCGTAGGGGCTTTCTTT. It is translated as CASSSPTPGQGLVGAFF.

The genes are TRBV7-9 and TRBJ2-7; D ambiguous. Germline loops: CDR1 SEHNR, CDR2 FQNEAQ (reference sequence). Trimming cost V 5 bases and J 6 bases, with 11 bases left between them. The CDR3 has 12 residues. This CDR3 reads CASSPGPTEQYF. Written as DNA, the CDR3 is TGTGCCAGCAGCCCTGGGCCTACCGAGCAGTACTTC. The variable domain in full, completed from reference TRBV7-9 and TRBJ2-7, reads DTGVSQNPRHKITKRGQNVTFRCDPISEHNRLYWYRQTLGQGPEFLTYFQNEAQLEKSRLLSDRFSAERPKGSFSTLEIQRTEQGDSAMYLCASSPGPTEQYFGPGTRLTVT.

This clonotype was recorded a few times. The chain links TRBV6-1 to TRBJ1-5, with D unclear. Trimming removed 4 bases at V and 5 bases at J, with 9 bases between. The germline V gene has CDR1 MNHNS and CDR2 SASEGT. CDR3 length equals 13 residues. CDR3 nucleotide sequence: TGTGCCAGCAGTGTTGGCAGCTATCAGCCCCAGCATTTT. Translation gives CASSVGSYQPQHF.

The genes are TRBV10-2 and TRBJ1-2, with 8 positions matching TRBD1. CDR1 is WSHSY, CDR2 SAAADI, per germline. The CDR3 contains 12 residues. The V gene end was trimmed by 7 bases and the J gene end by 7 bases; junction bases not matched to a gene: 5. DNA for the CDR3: TGCGCCAGCACCTCGGACAGGGCTGGCTACACCTTC. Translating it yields CASTSDRAGYTF.

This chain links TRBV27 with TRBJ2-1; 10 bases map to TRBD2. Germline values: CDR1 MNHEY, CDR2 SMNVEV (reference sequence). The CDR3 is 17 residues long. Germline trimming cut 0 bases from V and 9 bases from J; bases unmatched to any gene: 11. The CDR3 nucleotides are TGTGCCAGCAGTTTATCTAGCGGGAGGAGGGGGCGGGGTGAGCAGTTCTTC. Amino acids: CASSLSSGRRGRGEQFF.

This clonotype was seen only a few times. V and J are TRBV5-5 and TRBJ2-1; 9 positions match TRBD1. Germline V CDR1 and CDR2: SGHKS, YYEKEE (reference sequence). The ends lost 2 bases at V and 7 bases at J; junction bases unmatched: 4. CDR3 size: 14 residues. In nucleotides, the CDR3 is TGTGCCAGCAGCTTACAGGGGGCTGTGAATGAGCAGTTCTTC. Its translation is CASSLQGAVNEQFF.

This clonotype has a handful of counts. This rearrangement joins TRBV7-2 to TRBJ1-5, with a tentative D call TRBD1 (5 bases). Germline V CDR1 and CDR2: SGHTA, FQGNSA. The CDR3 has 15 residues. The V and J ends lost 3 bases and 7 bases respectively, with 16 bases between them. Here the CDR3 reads CASSLDIGAGQPQHF. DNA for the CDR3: TGTGCCAGCAGCTTGGACATTGGGGCCGGACAGCCCCAGCATTTT. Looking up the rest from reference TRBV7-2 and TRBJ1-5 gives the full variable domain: GAGVSQSPSNKVTEKGKDVELRCDPISGHTALYWYRQSLGQGLEFLIYFQGNSAPDKSGLPSDRFSAERTGGSVSTLTIQRTQQEDSAVYLCASSLDIGAGQPQHFGDGTRLSIL.

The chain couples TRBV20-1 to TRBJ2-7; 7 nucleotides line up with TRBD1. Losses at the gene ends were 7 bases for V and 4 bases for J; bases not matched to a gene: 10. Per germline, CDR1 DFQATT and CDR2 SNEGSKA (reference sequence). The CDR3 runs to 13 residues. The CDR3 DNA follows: TGCAGTGTCATCGGACAGGATAGTTACGAGCAGTACTTC. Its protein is CSVIGQDSYEQYF.

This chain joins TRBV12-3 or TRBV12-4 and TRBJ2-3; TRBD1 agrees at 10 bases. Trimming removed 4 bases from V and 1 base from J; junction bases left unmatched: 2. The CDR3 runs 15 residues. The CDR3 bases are TGTGCCAGCAGTTCCGGGACAGGGGGCACAGATACGCAGTATTTT. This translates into CASSSGTGGTDTQYF.

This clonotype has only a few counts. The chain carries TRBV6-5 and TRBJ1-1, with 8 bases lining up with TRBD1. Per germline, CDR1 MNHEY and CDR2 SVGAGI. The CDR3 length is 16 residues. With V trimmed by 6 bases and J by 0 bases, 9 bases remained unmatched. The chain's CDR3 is CASSHRTGTMNTEAFF. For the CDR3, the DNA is TGTGCCAGCAGCCACAGGACAGGGACGATGAACACTGAAGCTTTCTTT.

This CDR3 reads CASSLPLAGGELFF. DNA of the CDR3: TGTGCCAGCAGCTTACCCCTAGCAGGCGGGGAGCTGTTTTTT. The V and J genes are TRBV7-9 and TRBJ2-2, with TRBD2 as a possible D gene (5 bases). The CDR3 length is 14 residues. Trimming took off 2 bases at V and 7 bases at J, with 11 bases between the two ends. CDR1 and CDR2 from the germline V gene are SEHNR and FQNEAQ (reference sequence).

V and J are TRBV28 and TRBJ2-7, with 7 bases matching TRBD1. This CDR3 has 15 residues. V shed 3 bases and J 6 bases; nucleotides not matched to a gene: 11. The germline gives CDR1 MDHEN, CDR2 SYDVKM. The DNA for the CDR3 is TGTGCCAGCAGTTTTTTAGTGACAGGGCGCTCCGAGCAGTACTTC. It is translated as CASSFLVTGRSEQYF. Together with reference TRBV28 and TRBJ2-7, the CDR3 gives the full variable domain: DVKVTQSSRYLVKRTGEKVFLECVQDMDHENMFWYRQDPGLGLRLIYFSYDVKMKEKGDIPEGYSVSREKKERFSLILESASTNQTSMYLCASSFLVTGRSEQYFGPGTRLTVT.

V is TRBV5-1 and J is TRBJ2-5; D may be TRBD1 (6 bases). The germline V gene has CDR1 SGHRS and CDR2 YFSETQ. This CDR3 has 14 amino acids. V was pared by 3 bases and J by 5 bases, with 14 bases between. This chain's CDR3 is CASSWDTGPETQYF. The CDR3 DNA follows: TGCGCCAGCAGCTGGGACACCGGTCCGGAGACCCAGTACTTC.

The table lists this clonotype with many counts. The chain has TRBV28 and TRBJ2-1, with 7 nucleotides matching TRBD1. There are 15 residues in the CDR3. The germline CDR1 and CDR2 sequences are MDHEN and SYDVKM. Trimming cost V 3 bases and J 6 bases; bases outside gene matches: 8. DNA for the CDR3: TGTGCCAGCAGTTTGAGCAACGCAGGGGGCAATGAGCAGTTCTTC. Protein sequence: CASSLSNAGGNEQFF.

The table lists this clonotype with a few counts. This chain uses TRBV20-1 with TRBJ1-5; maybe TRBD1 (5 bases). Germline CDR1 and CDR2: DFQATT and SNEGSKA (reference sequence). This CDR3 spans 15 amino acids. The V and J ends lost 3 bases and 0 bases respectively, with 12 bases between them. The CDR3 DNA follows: TGCAGTGCTAGGCGAACAGGAGATAGCAATCAGCCCCAGCATTTT. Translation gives CSARRTGDSNQPQHF.

The CDR3 loop is CASRASGETQYF. Here the CDR3 DNA reads TGTGCCAGCAGGGCTAGCGGAGAGACCCAGTACTTC. The chain links TRBV6-5 to TRBJ2-5; 7 positions agree with TRBD2. The CDR3 is 12 residues long. The V gene's germline CDR1 is MNHEY and CDR2 SVGAGI. The trim removed 6 bases at V and 4 bases at J, leaving 2 bases unmatched.

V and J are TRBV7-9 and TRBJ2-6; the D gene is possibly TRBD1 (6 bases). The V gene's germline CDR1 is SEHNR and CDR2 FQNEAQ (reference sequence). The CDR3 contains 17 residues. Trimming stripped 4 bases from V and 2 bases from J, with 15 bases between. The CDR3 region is CASSSQGSIPGANVLTF. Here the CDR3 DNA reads TGTGCCAGCAGCTCACAGGGTTCTATACCTGGGGCCAACGTCCTGACTTTC.

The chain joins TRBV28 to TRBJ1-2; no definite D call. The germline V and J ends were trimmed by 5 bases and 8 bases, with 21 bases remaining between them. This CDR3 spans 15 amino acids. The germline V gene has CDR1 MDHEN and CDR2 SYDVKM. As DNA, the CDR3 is TGTGCCAGCAGTACGGCGGGTAACAGTGTTGAAGGCTACACCTTC. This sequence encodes CASSTAGNSVEGYTF.